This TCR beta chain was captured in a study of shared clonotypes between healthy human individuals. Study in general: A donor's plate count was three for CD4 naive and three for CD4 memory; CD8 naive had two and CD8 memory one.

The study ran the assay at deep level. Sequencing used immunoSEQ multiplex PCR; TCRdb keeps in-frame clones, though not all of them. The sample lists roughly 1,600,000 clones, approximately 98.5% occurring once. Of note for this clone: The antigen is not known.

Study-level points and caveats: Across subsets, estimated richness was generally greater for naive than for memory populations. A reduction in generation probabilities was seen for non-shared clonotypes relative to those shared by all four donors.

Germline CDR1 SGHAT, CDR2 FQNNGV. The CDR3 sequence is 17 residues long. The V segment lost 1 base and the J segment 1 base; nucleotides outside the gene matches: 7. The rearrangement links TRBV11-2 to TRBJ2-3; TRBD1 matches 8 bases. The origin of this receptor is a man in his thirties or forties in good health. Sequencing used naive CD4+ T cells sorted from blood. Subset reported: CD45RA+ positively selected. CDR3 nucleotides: TGTGCCAGCAGCTTAGCGAGACAGGGGTTGGGCACAGATACGCAGTATTTT. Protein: CASSLARQGLGTDTQYF.